The 23 T cell receptor beta chains below were found in one sample sequenced in a study of cytomegalovirus exposure and HLA in healthy donors (dated by TCRdb to between 2016 and 2019). Library prep was done by the immunoSEQ multiplex PCR assay. The multiplex PCR relied on a mix of 60 forward primers for TCR Vbeta segments and 13 reverse primers for TCR Jbeta segments. TCRdb took over this immuneACCESS table, retaining in-frame rearrangements with V and J assigned. Such tables are incomplete; in checked studies, under half of the missing clones stem from an unresolved V gene, and the remainder is unexplained. The table for this sample lists about 120,000 clones; about 80% of them were counted only once. The ten largest clones add up to roughly a tenth of the sample. Sequencing was carried out using PBMCs. Receptor source: a man aged 25 to 40 in good health and CMV-seropositive.

This clone was counted only a few times. The chain recombines TRBV2 with TRBJ2-4, with 7 positions matching TRBD1. Germline CDR1 and CDR2: SNHLY and FYNNEI. V lost 2 bases and J lost 0; bases outside the gene matches: 1. The length of the CDR3 is 15 residues. CDR3 nucleotide sequence: TGTGCCAGCAGTGAATCAGGGGGAGCCAAAAACATTCAGTACTTC. Translating it yields CASSESGGAKNIQYF.

The chain combines TRBV30 with TRBJ2-5; 9 nucleotides line up with TRBD2. The CDR3 covers 13 residues. The germline V gene encodes CDR1 GTSNPN and CDR2 SVGIG (reference sequence). Unmatched junction bases numbered 7, after V lost 6 bases and J lost 5 bases. CDR3 region: CACAGGVGETQYF. The DNA of the CDR3 is TGTGCCTGCGCGGGAGGGGTAGGGGAGACCCAGTACTTC.

This clone occurred once. The chain joins TRBV7-6 to TRBJ1-1; D may be TRBD1 (5 bases). V gave up 5 bases and J gave up 0 bases, with 13 bases separating them. Germline V gene data show CDR1 as SGHVS and CDR2 as FNYEAQ. The CDR3 has 15 residues. CDR3 nucleotides: TGTGCCAGCAGCCGAAGCTGGGGCGTGAACACTGAAGCTTTCTTT. Translating it yields CASSRSWGVNTEAFF. Filled out from reference TRBV7-6 and TRBJ1-1, the complete variable domain reads GAGVSQSPRYKVTKRGQDVALRCDPISGHVSLYWYRQALGQGPEFLTYFNYEAQQDKSGLPNDRFSAERPEGSISTLTIQRTEQRDSAMYRCASSRSWGVNTEAFFGQGTRLTVV.

CDR3 nucleotides: TGTGCCAGCAGTATCGGGACTAGCGGGAGGGCCTACGAGCAGTACTTC. This encodes CASSIGTSGRAYEQYF. V is TRBV6-6 and J is TRBJ2-7; 16 bases map to TRBD2. With V trimmed by 5 bases and J by 2 bases, 3 bases remained unmatched. In germline, CDR1 is MNHNY, CDR2 SVGAGI (reference sequence). This CDR3 region has 16 residues.

The chain joins TRBV9 to TRBJ2-2; TRBD2 matches 9 bases. The germline V gene encodes CDR1 SGDLS and CDR2 YYNGEE. The ends lost 0 bases at V and 4 bases at J; junction bases unmatched: 4. The CDR3 is 16 amino acids. CDR3 residues: CASSVGASGVTGELFF. The CDR3 nucleotides are TGTGCCAGCAGCGTAGGAGCTAGCGGGGTCACCGGGGAGCTGTTTTTT.

The chain recombines TRBV2 with TRBJ1-1; a possible D gene is TRBD1 (6 bases). Trimming took 3 bases from V and 6 from J, leaving 14 bases between them. The germline CDR1 and CDR2 sequences are SNHLY and FYNNEI. The CDR3 runs to 14 residues. The CDR3 region is CASSEGGLGAEAFF. CDR3 nucleotide sequence: TGTGCCAGCAGTGAGGGGGGGCTCGGCGCTGAAGCTTTCTTT.

The V and J genes are TRBV30 and TRBJ1-2; a weak D match, TRBD1 (5 bases). V was shortened by 5 bases and J by 4 bases, with 11 bases between the two germline ends. Germline loops: CDR1 GTSNPN, CDR2 SVGIG (reference sequence). The CDR3 has 12 amino acids. The CDR3 sequence: CAWAGGGYGYTF. In DNA, the CDR3 is TGTGCCTGGGCGGGGGGGGGCTATGGCTACACCTTC.

This rearrangement joins TRBV7-9 to TRBJ1-4; D might be TRBD1 (6 bases). The V gene lost 4 bases and the J gene lost 10 bases, with 16 bases spanning the gap. From germline, CDR1 is SEHNR and CDR2 FQNEAQ (reference sequence). CDR3 size: 14 residues. CDR3 protein: CASSSQGRVGKLFF. Written as DNA, the CDR3 is TGTGCCAGCAGCTCACAGGGTCGGGTCGGAAAACTGTTTTTT.

This rearrangement joins TRBV5-4 to TRBJ1-2; D is perhaps TRBD1 (6 bases). Per the germline V gene, CDR1 is SGHNT and CDR2 is YYREEE (reference sequence). Deletions cut 3 bases from V and 6 bases from J, with 21 bases between. The CDR3 spans 16 residues. CDR3 coding DNA: TGTGCCAGCAGCTCCGGCCCGAAGGGGACAATCAATGGCTACACCTTC. It encodes CASSSGPKGTINGYTF.

This clone showed up just once. This sequence joins TRBV18 and TRBJ2-1, with 7 bases aligning to TRBD1. Trimming removed 6 bases from V and 2 bases from J; junction bases left unmatched: 7. Germline V gene sequence: CDR1 KGHSH, CDR2 LQKENI. The CDR3 covers 15 residues. The DNA of the CDR3 is TGTGCCAGCTCCCCCGGGACAGCGACCTACAATGAGCAGTTCTTC. Protein product: CASSPGTATYNEQFF.

CDR3 coding DNA: TGCGCCAGCAGCTTGGAGGCAGGCAACACAGATACGCAGTATTTT. Amino acid sequence: CASSLEAGNTDTQYF. V is TRBV5-1 and J is TRBJ2-3; D remains ambiguous. The germline V gene has CDR1 SGHRS and CDR2 YFSETQ. The CDR3 has 15 amino acids. V lost 0 bases to trimming and J lost 2 bases, with 10 bases between them. Using reference TRBV5-1 and TRBJ2-3 for the parts outside the CDR3, the full variable domain is KAGVTQTPRYLIKTRGQQVTLSCSPISGHRSVSWYQQTPGQGLQFLFEYFSETQRNKGNFPGRFSGRQFSNSRSEMNVSTLELGDSALYLCASSLEAGNTDTQYFGPGTRLTVL.

V and J are TRBV6-5 and TRBJ1-3; D is possibly TRBD1 (6 bases). There are 14 residues in the CDR3. The V gene's germline CDR1 is MNHEY and CDR2 SVGAGI. Trimming cost V 5 bases and J 0 bases, with 8 bases left between them. This chain's CDR3 is CASSRTDSGNTIYF. The CDR3, as DNA: TGTGCCAGCAGTCGGACAGACTCTGGAAACACCATATATTTT.

This chain joins TRBV27 and TRBJ2-7; TRBD2 might be the D (6 bases). With 6 bases removed from V and 2 bases from J, the gap between germline ends came to 20 bases. The CDR3 consists of 16 residues. Germline V lookup: CDR1 MNHEY, CDR2 SMNVEV (reference sequence). The CDR3 here is CASRRSAASATYEQYF. CDR3 sequence (DNA): TGTGCCAGCAGGAGATCTGCGGCTAGCGCCACCTACGAGCAGTACTTC.

V is TRBV13 and J is TRBJ1-2; 8 nucleotides line up with TRBD1. CDR1 is PRHDT and CDR2 is FYEKMQ in the germline V gene (reference sequence). This CDR3 has 19 amino acids. The V segment lost 5 bases and the J segment 5 bases; nucleotides outside the gene matches: 22. The CDR3 DNA reads as TGTGCCAGCAGCCCTACGGACAGGGCCAAACCCACCCTTGAGTATGGCTACACCTTC. It is translated as CASSPTDRAKPTLEYGYTF.

V is TRBV6-1 and J is TRBJ1-1; no firm D call. V was shortened by 5 bases and J by 2 bases, with 12 bases between the two germline ends. The CDR3 loop spans 14 amino acids. Germline CDR1 reads MNHNS; CDR2 reads SASEGT. CDR3 amino acids: CASSSGVFNTEAFF. Here the CDR3 DNA reads TGTGCCAGCAGTTCGGGTGTGTTTAACACTGAAGCTTTCTTT.

The chain joins TRBV4-1 to TRBJ2-2; D ambiguous. Germline CDR1 and CDR2: MGHRA and YSYEKL. Trimming took 0 bases from V and 5 from J, leaving 10 bases between them. The CDR3 runs 15 residues. The CDR3 spells CASSQDLGLTGELFF. The DNA of the CDR3 is TGCGCCAGCAGCCAAGATCTCGGGTTGACCGGGGAGCTGTTTTTT.

The CDR3 coding sequence is TGTGCCAGCAGTCGGGAACTCAGGGAGGGGCAGCCCCAGCATTTT. Amino acid sequence: CASSRELREGQPQHF. The V and J genes are TRBV2 and TRBJ1-5; D may be TRBD1 (5 bases). The CDR3 runs 15 residues. Per germline, CDR1 SNHLY and CDR2 FYNNEI. V was shortened by 5 bases and J by 7 bases, with 18 bases between the two germline ends.

This clone was found once. The rearrangement uses TRBV5-4 and TRBJ1-1, with 8 bases aligning to TRBD1. The V gene end was trimmed by 1 base and the J gene end by 4 bases; junction bases not matched to a gene: 3. Per germline, CDR1 SGHNT and CDR2 YYREEE (reference sequence). The CDR3 sequence is 14 residues long. The CDR3 sequence is CASSLNRGGTEAFF. The DNA of the CDR3 is TGTGCCAGCAGCTTGAACAGGGGGGGCACTGAAGCTTTCTTT.

The genes are TRBV30 and TRBJ2-3; 11 bases line up with TRBD2. The CDR3 length is 15 residues. V shed 1 base, J shed 4 bases, and the junction held 4 bases outside the gene matches. Per the germline V gene, CDR1 is GTSNPN and CDR2 is SVGIG (reference sequence). In DNA, the CDR3 is TGTGCCTGGAGTGCTGGGACTAGCGGCCCAGATACGCAGTATTTT. Protein sequence: CAWSAGTSGPDTQYF.

J is TRBJ2-5 and V is TRBV28; tentative D call: TRBD2 (5 bases). The CDR3 is 16 residues long. Trimming pared 6 bases from V and 2 bases from J, leaving 19 bases between. Germline V CDR1 and CDR2: MDHEN, SYDVKM. Written as DNA, the CDR3 is TGTGCCAGCAGCCCGAGGAGGTTCGGCCGACAAGAGACCCAGTACTTC. This sequence encodes CASSPRRFGRQETQYF.

The genes are TRBV2 and TRBJ2-1, with 10 bases that match TRBD2. Unmatched junction bases numbered 4, after V lost 7 bases and J lost 7 bases. This CDR3 region has 13 residues. The germline CDR1 and CDR2 sequences are SNHLY and FYNNEI. The CDR3 coding sequence is TGTGCCAGCAAGCGGGAGGGCCGGAATGAGCAGTTCTTC. Amino acid sequence: CASKREGRNEQFF. Full variable domain (outside the CDR3, taken from reference TRBV2 and TRBJ2-1): EPEVTQTPSHQVTQMGQEVILRCVPISNHLYFYWYRQILGQKVEFLVSFYNNEISEKSEIFDDQFSVERPDGSNFTLKIRSTKLEDSAMYFCASKREGRNEQFFGPGTRLTVL.

This clone was detected only a few times. This sequence joins TRBV5-4 and TRBJ1-3; 8 bases fit TRBD1. Per germline, CDR1 SGHNT and CDR2 YYREEE (reference sequence). This CDR3 contains 16 residues. The trim removed 0 bases at V and 0 bases at J, leaving 2 bases unmatched. The DNA of the CDR3 is TGTGCCAGCAGCTTGGGGGACAGGAGCTCTGGAAACACCATATATTTT. Protein: CASSLGDRSSGNTIYF.

Concerning this clone: Germline is not matched at one junction end, which may reflect a read error. The chain is built from TRBV4-2 and TRBJ2-2, with a weak D call TRBD1 (5 bases). CDR1 and CDR2 (germline): LGHNA, YNFKEQ. The CDR3 loop spans 15 amino acids. For the CDR3, the DNA is TGTGCCAGCAACCAAGATACAGGAAACACCGGGGAGCTGTTTTTT. Protein sequence: CASNQDTGNTGELFF.